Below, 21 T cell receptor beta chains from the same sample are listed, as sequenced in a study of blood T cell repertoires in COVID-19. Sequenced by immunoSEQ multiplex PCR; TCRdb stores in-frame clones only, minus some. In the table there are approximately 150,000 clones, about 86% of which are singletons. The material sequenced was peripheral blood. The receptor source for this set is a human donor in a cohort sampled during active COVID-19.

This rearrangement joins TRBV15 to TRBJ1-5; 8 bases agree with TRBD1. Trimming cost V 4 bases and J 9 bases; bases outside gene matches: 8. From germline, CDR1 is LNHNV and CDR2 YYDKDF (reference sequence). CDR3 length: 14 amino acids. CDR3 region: CATSTDRVGGPQHF. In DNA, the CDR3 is TGTGCCACCAGCACGGACAGGGTTGGAGGGCCCCAGCATTTT.

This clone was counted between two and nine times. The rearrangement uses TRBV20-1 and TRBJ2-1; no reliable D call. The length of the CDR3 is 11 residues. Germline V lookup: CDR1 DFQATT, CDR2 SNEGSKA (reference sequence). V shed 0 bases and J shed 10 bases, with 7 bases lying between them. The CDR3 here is CSARDLREQFF. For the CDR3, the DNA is TGCAGTGCTAGAGATCTGAGAGAGCAGTTCTTC.

This chain's CDR3 is CASTPSGDRTYEQYF. In DNA, the CDR3 is TGTGCCAGCACCCCCTCGGGGGACAGGACCTACGAGCAGTACTTC. The chain joins TRBV6-2 or TRBV6-3 to TRBJ2-7; 8 nucleotides align to TRBD1. With V trimmed by 7 bases and J by 2 bases, 10 bases remained unmatched. Germline V CDR1 and CDR2: MNHEY, SVGEGT. The CDR3 sequence is 15 residues long.

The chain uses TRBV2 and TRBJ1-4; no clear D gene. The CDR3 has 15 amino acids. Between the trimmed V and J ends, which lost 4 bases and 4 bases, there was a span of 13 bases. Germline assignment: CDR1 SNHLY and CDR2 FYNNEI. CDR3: CASSVGSLNNEKLFF. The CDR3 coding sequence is TGTGCCAGCAGTGTCGGTTCGCTTAATAATGAAAAACTGTTTTTT.

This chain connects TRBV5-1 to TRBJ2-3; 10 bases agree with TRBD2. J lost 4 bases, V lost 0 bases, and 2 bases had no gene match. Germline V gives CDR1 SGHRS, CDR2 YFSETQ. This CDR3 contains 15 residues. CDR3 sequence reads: CASSLASGSPDTQYF. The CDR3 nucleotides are TGCGCCAGCAGCTTGGCTAGCGGGAGCCCAGATACGCAGTATTTT.

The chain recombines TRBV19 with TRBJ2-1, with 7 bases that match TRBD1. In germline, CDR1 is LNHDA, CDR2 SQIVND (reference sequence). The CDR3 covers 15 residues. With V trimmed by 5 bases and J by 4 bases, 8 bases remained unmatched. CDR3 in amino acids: CASSLSWTGYNEQFF. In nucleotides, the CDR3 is TGTGCCAGTAGTTTGTCTTGGACAGGTTACAATGAGCAGTTCTTC.

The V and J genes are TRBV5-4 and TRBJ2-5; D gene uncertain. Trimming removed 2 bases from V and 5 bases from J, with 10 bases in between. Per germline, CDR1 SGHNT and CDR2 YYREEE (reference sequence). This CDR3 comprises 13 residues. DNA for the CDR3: TGTGCCAGCAGCTTAAACCCCGCGGAGACCCAGTACTTC. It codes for CASSLNPAETQYF.

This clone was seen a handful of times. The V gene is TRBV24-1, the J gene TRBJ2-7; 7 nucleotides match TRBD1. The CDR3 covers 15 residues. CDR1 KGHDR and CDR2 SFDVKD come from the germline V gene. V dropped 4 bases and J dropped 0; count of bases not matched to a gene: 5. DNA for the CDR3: TGTGCCACCAGTGACGACAGGGAGCCCTCCTACGAGCAGTACTTC. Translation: CATSDDREPSYEQYF.

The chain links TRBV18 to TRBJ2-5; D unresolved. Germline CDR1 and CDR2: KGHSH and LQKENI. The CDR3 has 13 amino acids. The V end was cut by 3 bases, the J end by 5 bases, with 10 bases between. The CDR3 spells CASSPLPRETQYF. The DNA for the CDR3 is TGTGCCAGCTCACCGCTTCCACGGGAGACCCAGTACTTC. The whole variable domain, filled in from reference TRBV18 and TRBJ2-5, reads NAGVMQNPRHLVRRRGQEARLRCSPMKGHSHVYWYRQLPEEGLKFMVYLQKENIIDESGMPKERFSAEFPKEGPSILRIQQVVRGDSAAYFCASSPLPRETQYFGPGTRLLVL.

This chain's CDR3 is CASSKGGETQYF. In nucleotides, the CDR3 is TGTGCCAGCAGTAAGGGGGGGGAGACCCAGTACTTC. The rearrangement uses TRBV27 and TRBJ2-5; D perhaps matches TRBD2 (7 bases). The V gene's germline CDR1 is MNHEY and CDR2 SMNVEV (reference sequence). V was trimmed by 5 bases and J by 5 bases, leaving 9 bases between them. The CDR3 is made up of 12 amino acids.

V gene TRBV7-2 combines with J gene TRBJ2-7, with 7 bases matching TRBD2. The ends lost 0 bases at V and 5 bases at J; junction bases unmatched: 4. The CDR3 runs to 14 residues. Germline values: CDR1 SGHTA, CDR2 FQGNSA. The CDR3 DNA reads TGTGCCAGCAGCTTAGCGGGAGGGAGCGACGAGCAGTACTTC. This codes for CASSLAGGSDEQYF.

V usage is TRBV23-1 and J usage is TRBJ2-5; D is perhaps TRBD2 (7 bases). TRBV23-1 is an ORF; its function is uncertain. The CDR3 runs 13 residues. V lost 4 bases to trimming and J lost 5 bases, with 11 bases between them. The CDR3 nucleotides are TGCGCCAGCAGTCGGGGGGGCGAGGAGACCCAGTACTTC. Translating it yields CASSRGGEETQYF.

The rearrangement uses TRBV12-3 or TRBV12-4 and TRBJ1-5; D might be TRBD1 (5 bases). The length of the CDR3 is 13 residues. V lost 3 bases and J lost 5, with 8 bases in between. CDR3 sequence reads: CASSFKGDQPQHF. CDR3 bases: TGTGCCAGCAGTTTTAAAGGGGATCAGCCCCAGCATTTT.

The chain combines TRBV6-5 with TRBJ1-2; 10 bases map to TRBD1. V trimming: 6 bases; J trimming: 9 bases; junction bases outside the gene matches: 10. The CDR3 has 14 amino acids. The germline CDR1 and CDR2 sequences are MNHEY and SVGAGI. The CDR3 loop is CASRSTGGVIRYTF. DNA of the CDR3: TGTGCCAGCAGATCGACAGGGGGCGTCATCCGCTACACCTTC.

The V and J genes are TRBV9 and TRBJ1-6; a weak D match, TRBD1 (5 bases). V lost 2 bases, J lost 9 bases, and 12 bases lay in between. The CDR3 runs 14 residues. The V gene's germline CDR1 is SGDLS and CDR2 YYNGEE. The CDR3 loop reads CASSVQGLGSPLHF. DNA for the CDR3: TGTGCCAGCAGCGTTCAGGGTTTGGGTTCACCCCTCCACTTT.

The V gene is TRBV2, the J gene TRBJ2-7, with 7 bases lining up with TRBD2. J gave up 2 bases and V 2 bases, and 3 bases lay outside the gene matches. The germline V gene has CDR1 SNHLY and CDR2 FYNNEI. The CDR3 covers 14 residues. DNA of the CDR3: TGTGCCAGCAGTGAACTAGCGGCCCCCTACGAGCAGTACTTC. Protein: CASSELAAPYEQYF.

This chain's CDR3 is CASTGTASTNEKLFF. The CDR3 DNA is TGTGCCAGCACCGGGACAGCGTCAACTAATGAAAAACTGTTTTTT. The gene calls are TRBV28 and TRBJ1-4, with TRBD1 matching 7 bases. V dropped 7 bases and J dropped 0; count of bases not matched to a gene: 5. The length of the CDR3 is 15 residues. Germline lookup yields CDR1 MDHEN and CDR2 SYDVKM.

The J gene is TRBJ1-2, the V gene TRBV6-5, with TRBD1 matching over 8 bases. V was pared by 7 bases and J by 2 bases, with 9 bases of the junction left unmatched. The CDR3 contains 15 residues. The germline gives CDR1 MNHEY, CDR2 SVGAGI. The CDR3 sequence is CASTNRQGQNYGYTF. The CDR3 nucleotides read TGTGCCAGCACCAATAGACAGGGGCAAAACTATGGCTACACCTTC.

The CDR3: CASTLRQNLSYNSPLHF. The CDR3 coding sequence is TGTGCCAGCACCCTGAGGCAGAATCTCTCCTATAATTCACCCCTCCACTTT. J is TRBJ1-6 and V is TRBV7-6, with unresolved D. This CDR3 region has 17 residues. The V and J ends lost 7 bases and 0 bases respectively, with 16 bases between them. Germline CDR1 reads SGHVS; CDR2 reads FNYEAQ.

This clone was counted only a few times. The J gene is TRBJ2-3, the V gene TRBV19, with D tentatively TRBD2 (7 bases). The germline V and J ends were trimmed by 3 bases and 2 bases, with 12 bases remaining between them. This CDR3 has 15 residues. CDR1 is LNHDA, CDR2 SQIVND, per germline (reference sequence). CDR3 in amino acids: CASSIRGANTDTQYF. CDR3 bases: TGTGCCAGTAGTATCCGGGGGGCGAACACAGATACGCAGTATTTT.

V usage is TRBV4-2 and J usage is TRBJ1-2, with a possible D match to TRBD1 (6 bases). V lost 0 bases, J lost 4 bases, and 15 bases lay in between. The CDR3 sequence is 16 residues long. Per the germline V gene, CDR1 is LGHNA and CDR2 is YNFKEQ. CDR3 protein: CASSQDQDRPLYGYTF. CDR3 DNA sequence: TGTGCCAGCAGCCAAGATCAAGACAGGCCTCTCTATGGCTACACCTTC.